These 30 T cell receptor beta chains originate from one sample sequenced in a study of blood T cell repertoires in COVID-19. Produced via immunoSEQ multiplex PCR; TCRdb's table is partial and in-frame only. The data show about 490,000 clones, 70% to 90% seen once. Sample: peripheral blood. The receptors were sampled from a human donor in a cohort sampled during active COVID-19.

This clone was seen just once. J is TRBJ1-2 and V is TRBV27, with a possible D match to TRBD1 (6 bases). This CDR3 has 13 residues. V was trimmed by 7 bases and J by 2 bases, leaving 11 bases between them. Germline V CDR1 and CDR2: MNHEY, SMNVEV (reference sequence). The CDR3 coding sequence is TGTGCCAGCAAACTACAGGGCAACTATGGCTACACCTTC. This codes for CASKLQGNYGYTF.

The chain links TRBV5-3 to TRBJ2-5, with D possibly being TRBD1 (5 bases). TRBV5-3 is recorded as an ORF, its role being uncertain. The CDR3 consists of 13 residues. V was trimmed by 0 bases and J by 9 bases, leaving 12 bases between them. This CDR3 reads CARSLARGAAQYF. In DNA, the CDR3 is TGTGCCAGAAGCTTGGCTAGGGGCGCGGCCCAGTACTTC.

J is TRBJ2-7 and V is TRBV7-2, with D maybe TRBD1 (6 bases). V lost 5 bases to trimming and J lost 3 bases, with 14 bases between them. Germline V gene sequence: CDR1 SGHTA, CDR2 FQGNSA. The CDR3 is made up of 14 amino acids. CDR3 sequence reads: CASSIPQGNYEQYF. Here the CDR3 DNA reads TGTGCCAGCAGCATTCCACAGGGTAACTACGAGCAGTACTTC.

This clone was picked up one time. The genes are TRBV5-5 and TRBJ1-5; D not certain. The CDR3 covers 15 residues. Germline CDR1 reads SGHKS; CDR2 reads YYEKEE (reference sequence). Trimming removed 4 bases from V and 1 base from J, with 12 bases in between. In DNA, the CDR3 is TGTGCCAGCAGCCTCTCTATTTTGAGCAATCAGCCCCAGCATTTT. The encoded protein is CASSLSILSNQPQHF.

CDR3 DNA sequence: TGTGCCAGCAGCTTAGGAACAGCCCTCTCTGGAAACACCATATATTTT. This sequence encodes CASSLGTALSGNTIYF. This chain links TRBV7-3 with TRBJ1-3; D gene ambiguous. Trimming cost V 2 bases and J 0 bases, with 11 bases left between them. This CDR3 spans 16 amino acids. In germline, CDR1 is SGHTA, CDR2 FQGTGA.

The chain carries TRBV28 and TRBJ2-3; TRBD2 matches at 11 bases. The ends lost 3 bases at V and 2 bases at J; junction bases unmatched: 7. The CDR3 is 17 amino acids. The germline V gene has CDR1 MDHEN and CDR2 SYDVKM. Here the CDR3 reads CASSLTGTSGYTDTQYF. In DNA form, the CDR3 reads TGTGCCAGCAGTTTGACAGGGACTAGCGGTTACACAGATACGCAGTATTTT.

V and J are TRBV29-1 and TRBJ1-1; 7 positions match TRBD1. There are 14 residues in the CDR3. The V gene's germline CDR1 is SQVTM and CDR2 ANQGSEA. Trimming removed 2 bases from V and 5 bases from J; junction bases left unmatched: 8. The chain's CDR3 is CSVEYGGGKTEAFF. In DNA, the CDR3 is TGCAGCGTTGAATATGGAGGGGGCAAGACTGAAGCTTTCTTT.

The V and J genes are TRBV9 and TRBJ2-1; no clear D. The CDR3 totals 16 residues. Germline CDR1 and CDR2: SGDLS and YYNGEE. Trimming pared 0 bases from V and 0 bases from J, leaving 10 bases between. As DNA, the CDR3 is TGTGCCAGCAGCGTAGCTGCCCTAAGCTCCTACAATGAGCAGTTCTTC. Translated: CASSVAALSSYNEQFF.

This rearrangement joins TRBV15 to TRBJ2-1, with 10 bases lining up with TRBD2. CDR1 and CDR2 (germline): LNHNV, YYDKDF (reference sequence). V was clipped by 5 bases and J by 8 bases; unmatched bases: 12. This CDR3 is built from 16 residues. The CDR3 here is CATSGQLAGTGDEQFF. CDR3 in DNA: TGTGCCACCAGCGGACAACTAGCGGGGACGGGAGATGAGCAGTTCTTC.

The V and J genes are TRBV7-9 and TRBJ1-2, with TRBD1 matching over 7 bases. This CDR3 has 18 amino acids. Per germline, CDR1 SEHNR and CDR2 FQNEAQ (reference sequence). The ends lost 5 bases at V and 4 bases at J; junction bases unmatched: 19. The CDR3 protein is CASSPRQGPFSRTYGYTF. CDR3 DNA: TGTGCCAGCAGCCCCCGACAGGGCCCCTTCAGCCGTACCTATGGCTACACCTTC.

CDR3 amino acids: CASLWTGVEAFF. The CDR3 DNA reads TGTGCCAGCCTATGGACAGGGGTTGAGGCTTTCTTT. The rearrangement joins TRBV6-5 to TRBJ1-1; 9 nucleotides align to TRBD1. V was pared by 8 bases and J by 11 bases, with 9 bases of the junction left unmatched. The CDR3 totals 12 residues. Per germline, CDR1 MNHEY and CDR2 SVGAGI.

CDR3 sequence (DNA): TGTGCCAGTAGCGTGGGGCAAAGAGTCACTGAAGCTTTCTTT. Translation: CASSVGQRVTEAFF. The chain joins TRBV19 to TRBJ1-1, with D perhaps matching TRBD1 (5 bases). This CDR3 spans 14 amino acids. Trimming left V 6 bases short and J 4 bases short, with 15 bases between. The V gene's germline CDR1 is LNHDA and CDR2 SQIVND (reference sequence). The full variable domain, rest sourced from reference TRBV19 and TRBJ1-1, is DGGITQSPKYLFRKEGQNVTLSCEQNLNHDAMYWYRQDPGQGLRLIYYSQIVNDFQKGDIAEGYSVSREKKESFPLTVTSAQKNPTAFYLCASSVGQRVTEAFFGQGTRLTVV.

The chain employs TRBV18 and TRBJ1-4; 7 positions match TRBD1. Germline-derived CDR1 and CDR2 are KGHSH and LQKENI. V shed 2 bases, J shed 3 bases, and the junction held 0 bases outside the gene matches. The CDR3 contains 14 residues. CDR3 nucleotide sequence: TGTGCCAGCTCACCAACAGGGGCTAATGAAAAACTGTTTTTT. It codes for CASSPTGANEKLFF.

The chain recombines TRBV25-1 with TRBJ2-1, with TRBD1 identical over 8 bases. Germline CDR1 and CDR2: MGHDK and SYGVNS. J lost 8 bases, V lost 6 bases, and 6 bases had no gene match. The CDR3 loop spans 13 amino acids. CDR3: CASRAGGVDEQFF. The CDR3 DNA follows: TGTGCCAGCAGGGCAGGGGGCGTGGATGAGCAGTTCTTC.

This clone has only one observation. The V and J genes are TRBV7-6 and TRBJ1-5, with D possibly matching TRBD1 (6 bases). The V gene lost 5 bases and the J gene lost 0 bases, with 14 bases spanning the gap. The CDR3 sequence is 16 residues long. Germline-derived CDR1 and CDR2 are SGHVS and FNYEAQ. In DNA, the CDR3 is TGTGCCAGCAGCGCAGGGGTCCGGGCTAGCAATCAGCCCCAGCATTTT. Translated, it gives CASSAGVRASNQPQHF.

The J gene is TRBJ2-7, the V gene TRBV5-8; D perhaps matches TRBD1 (6 bases). Germline values: CDR1 SGHTS, CDR2 YDEGEE. The CDR3 is made up of 14 amino acids. The V end was cut by 0 bases, the J end by 11 bases, with 18 bases between. In nucleotides, the CDR3 is TGTGCCAGCAGCTTGGCTAGTAGGACAGCTCCGAAGTACTTC. Its translation is CASSLASRTAPKYF.

The genes are TRBV7-8 and TRBJ2-1; 7 bases are shared with TRBD2. The CDR3 totals 20 residues. V gave up 5 bases and J gave up 10 bases; unmatched junction bases: 29. From germline, CDR1 is SGHVS and CDR2 FQNEAQ. Here the CDR3 reads CASSPILAEIPGRTQWEQFF. Here the CDR3 DNA reads TGTGCCAGCAGCCCAATCCTTGCCGAAATTCCCGGGAGGACACAATGGGAGCAGTTCTTC.

The chain recombines TRBV7-4 with TRBJ2-7, with D uncertain. Trimming took off 1 base at V and 0 bases at J, with 13 bases between the two ends. Germline-derived CDR1 and CDR2 are SGHVT and SQSDAQ. This CDR3 has 16 amino acids. CDR3 amino acids: CASSLVPGEISYEQYF. The CDR3 region has the DNA TGTGCCAGCAGCTTAGTTCCAGGTGAAATCTCCTACGAGCAGTACTTC.

The CDR3 loop reads CSVARQGARYGYTF. In nucleotides, the CDR3 is TGCAGCGTTGCTCGACAGGGGGCTAGATATGGCTACACCTTC. This chain uses TRBV29-1 with TRBJ1-2; TRBD1 aligns across 10 bases. Germline assignment: CDR1 SQVTM and CDR2 ANQGSEA. V shed 4 bases and J 5 bases; nucleotides not matched to a gene: 7. The CDR3 runs 14 residues.

The chain joins TRBV9 to TRBJ1-1; TRBD1 matches at 7 bases. Germline CDR1 and CDR2: SGDLS and YYNGEE. This CDR3 region has 14 residues. J was trimmed by 7 bases and V by 0 bases; bases with no gene match: 6. The CDR3 sequence is CASSVVGAGGEAFF. The CDR3 coding sequence is TGTGCCAGCAGCGTAGTAGGGGCAGGGGGTGAAGCTTTCTTT. Using reference TRBV9 and TRBJ1-1 for the parts outside the CDR3, the full variable domain is DSGVTQTPKHLITATGQRVTLRCSPRSGDLSVYWYQQSLDQGLQFLIQYYNGEERAKGNILERFSAQQFPDLHSELNLSSLELGDSALYFCASSVVGAGGEAFFGQGTRLTVV.

The chain recombines TRBV11-1 with TRBJ2-1; TRBD2 agrees at 9 bases. The V segment lost 4 bases and the J segment 8 bases; nucleotides outside the gene matches: 12. CDR3 length: 16 amino acids. In germline, CDR1 is SGHAT, CDR2 FQDESV (reference sequence). Written as DNA, the CDR3 is TGTGCCAGCAGCTCCGCGGGGGGGCGCCTTATCGATGAGCAGTTCTTC. Amino acid sequence: CASSSAGGRLIDEQFF. Using reference TRBV11-1 and TRBJ2-1 for the parts outside the CDR3, the full variable domain is EAEVAQSPRYKITEKSQAVAFWCDPISGHATLYWYRQILGQGPELLVQFQDESVVDDSQLPKDRFSAERLKGVDSTLKIQPAELGDSAMYLCASSSAGGRLIDEQFFGPGTRLTVL.

The chain carries TRBV19 and TRBJ2-7; 8 positions agree with TRBD1. Per the germline V gene, CDR1 is LNHDA and CDR2 is SQIVND (reference sequence). J lost 3 bases, V lost 3 bases, and 4 bases had no gene match. The CDR3 extends over 14 amino acids. The CDR3 loop reads CASSITRGLYEQYF. The CDR3 DNA reads as TGTGCCAGTAGTATTACCAGGGGGCTCTACGAGCAGTACTTC.

This clone has only a few counts. The J gene is TRBJ1-2, the V gene TRBV30; 7 positions match TRBD1. CDR3 length: 14 amino acids. With V trimmed by 4 bases and J by 4 bases, 9 bases remained unmatched. The germline gives CDR1 GTSNPN, CDR2 SVGIG (reference sequence). The CDR3 loop reads CAWMNTGAFYGYTF. CDR3 bases: TGTGCCTGGATGAATACAGGGGCTTTCTATGGCTACACCTTC.

The rearrangement links TRBV14 to TRBJ2-3; possibly TRBD1 for D (6 bases). The CDR3 runs to 16 residues. Germline V gene sequence: CDR1 SGHDN, CDR2 FVKESK. The V end lost 0 bases, the J end lost 1 base, and 11 bases lay between the germline ends. In DNA form, the CDR3 reads TGTGCCAGCAGCCAAGAAACAGGGTGGGGCACAGATACGCAGTATTTT. Translated, it gives CASSQETGWGTDTQYF.

The rearrangement uses TRBV15 and TRBJ1-2; D remains ambiguous. The length of the CDR3 is 14 residues. Between the trimmed V and J ends, which lost 0 bases and 3 bases, there was a span of 8 bases. From germline, CDR1 is LNHNV and CDR2 YYDKDF (reference sequence). This CDR3 reads CATSRDLTDYGYTF. The CDR3 nucleotides read TGTGCCACCAGCAGAGATCTGACTGACTATGGCTACACCTTC.

This clone has a single count. V gene TRBV4-3 combines with J gene TRBJ2-1; 14 positions match TRBD2. This CDR3 contains 17 residues. Germline trimming cut 0 bases from V and 6 bases from J; bases unmatched to any gene: 4. The germline CDR1 and CDR2 sequences are LGHNA and YSLEER. The CDR3 reads CASSQEVGTSGSNEQFF. The CDR3 region has the DNA TGCGCCAGCAGCCAAGAGGTCGGGACTAGCGGGAGCAATGAGCAGTTCTTC.

This clone was seen just once. The chain employs TRBV19 and TRBJ1-3, with D perhaps TRBD1 (5 bases). Germline values: CDR1 LNHDA, CDR2 SQIVND (reference sequence). The CDR3 spans 16 residues. Trimming cost V 4 bases and J 8 bases, with 21 bases left between them. The CDR3 is CASSKAGTEGRYTIYF. In DNA form, the CDR3 reads TGTGCCAGTAGTAAAGCCGGGACGGAGGGTCGGTACACCATATATTTT.

The chain has TRBV20-1 and TRBJ1-2; TRBD1 aligns across 7 bases. Germline V CDR1 and CDR2: DFQATT, SNEGSKA (reference sequence). Trimming at V came to 3 bases and at J to 4 bases, leaving 5 bases not matched to a gene. This CDR3 is built from 13 residues. The CDR3 DNA reads TGCAGTGCTAGTGACAGGGTAACCTATGGCTACACCTTC. This translates into CSASDRVTYGYTF.

The rearrangement links TRBV5-1 to TRBJ2-2; the D gene is possibly TRBD1 (6 bases). The ends were cut back, 0 bases at V and 6 bases at J, with 12 bases in the middle. The V gene's germline CDR1 is SGHRS and CDR2 YFSETQ. The CDR3 covers 15 residues. The CDR3 reads CASSLEQGLSGELFF. The CDR3 DNA reads as TGCGCCAGCAGCTTGGAGCAGGGGTTGTCCGGGGAGCTGTTTTTT.

The gene calls are TRBV19 and TRBJ1-1; possible D gene TRBD1, 5 bases. Trimming left V 4 bases short and J 5 bases short, with 11 bases between. The CDR3 spans 13 residues. The germline CDR1 and CDR2 sequences are LNHDA and SQIVND (reference sequence). The CDR3 region is CASSTSRVTEAFF. The CDR3 bases are TGTGCCAGTAGTACGTCCAGGGTTACTGAAGCTTTCTTT.